A single T cell receptor beta chain is shown here with its context. Frequency classes this clone as large (0.1 to 1%); no count is given. No cognate antigen has been identified for it. The missing CDR3 end, 3 residues past where the read stops, is filled in from the germline J gene. This entry is derived from a study of Tregs in tolerant kidney transplant recipients (dated by TCRdb to the late 2010s). About the investigation overall: The transplants used related donors along with nonmyeloablative bone marrow transplantation, and in the human trials mixed chimerism was transient. Before combined kidney and bone marrow transplantation, this study identified donor-specific regulatory T cells using TCRbeta sequencing and then followed those same cells after transplant. Results the study describes overall, beyond this receptor: In tolerant patients, the expansion of donor-specific Tregs was greater than global Treg expansion, suggesting that the expansion was antigen-driven rather than nonspecific. The study was constrained by small patient numbers, and validation of the findings is required in larger populations and under other immunosuppression protocols. Biological reproducibility was not examined directly, but technical replication error appeared to be minimal. The most biologically relevant and donor-specific TCRbeta repertoire appeared to be identified by expanding Tregs with activated donor B cells. For some patients, the PCR primers changed as time went on, which meant samples from those patients could not be compared with one another at the nucleotide level.

The germline V end is reduced by 3 bases and the J end by 7 bases; junction bases left unmatched: 11. The CDR3, from cysteine to phenylalanine, totals 17 residues. Sequencing covers 42 bases of the CDR3, shown here with the frame starting at base 1. The CDR1 and CDR2 encoded by the germline V gene are SNHLY and FYNNEI. The sample's time point label is to be understood as: blood sample drawn before combined kidney and bone marrow transplant. In bulk CFSE mixed lymphocyte reactions, CFSE-labeled recipient PBMCs were cocultured with irradiated donor PBMCs for more than 5 days, then stained for CD3/CD4/CD8 and FACS-sorted. Several combined kidney and bone marrow transplant recipients from the ITN036ST trial were included as patients, and samples were available only from these trial subjects. Healthy control blood was processed to PBMCs by Ficoll density gradient and cryopreserved, and patient PBMCs were collected before and after transplant.

Genomic DNA was extracted from sorted cells with the QIAGEN DNeasy Blood and Tissue Kit for TCRbeta CDR3 sequencing. Through immunoSEQ, high-throughput TCRbeta CDR3 sequencing was done commercially, including PCR amplification with internal controls and bias correction. The study's processing was this. A unique productive TCRbeta sequence was defined by the CDR3 nucleotide sequence when primers matched, and otherwise by the CDR3 amino acid sequence together with the Vbeta and Jbeta genes. Donor-reactive sequences were defined as at least 5-fold expanded in CFSE-low cells versus unstimulated cells, with frequency of at least 0.01% in CFSE-low cells. Jensen-Shannon divergence, calculated on the top 100 TCRbeta sequences ranked by frequency, was used to quantify repertoire divergence. For samples with multiple sequencing runs, sorting error was corrected separately for each run before the runs were pooled. Not all clones reach the TCRdb copy of this immuneACCESS table, which keeps in-frame sequences only. Checked studies attribute under half of the gap to unresolved V genes and leave the rest unexplained. From that table come the V and J calls and clone size; the DNA was used to work out D and trimming. The table of this sample itemizes 2,700 or so clones. The ten largest clones take up about 5.2% of the sample.

The sample here was CD8+ T cells from blood cultured with allogeneic cells, taken before the transplant. The sequence derives from a human patient who received a combined kidney and bone marrow transplant. The chain joins TRBV2 to TRBJ2-3; TRBD2 fits 12 bases in the junction. CDR3 protein: CASSDGNPGLAGNTQYF. The sequenced part of the CDR3 DNA is TGTGCCAGCAGTGACGGGAATCCGGGACTAGCGGGTAATACG.